This TCR beta chain stems from a study of Graves' ophthalmopathy and Graves' hyperthyroidism. V lost 1 base and J 4 bases, leaving 15 bases between the germline ends. This CDR3 is 16 amino acids long. This clonotype was counted ten times or more. Its antigen remains unknown. Study-level results: Ophthalmopathy progression cases were predicted by the model with 60% to 71% sensitivity and almost 75% specificity. Most thyroid clonotypes with frequency above 0.001 were detected in blood too.

RNA transcripts were the template, and TCR beta CDR3 regions were amplified from them. After a first-round RT-PCR with HTBI primers, a second-round multiplex PCR was run. TCRdb re-called the multiplex PCR reads through MiXCR, storing one row per CDR3 protein. Of 350,000 to 450,000 distinct CDR3 sequences detected, more than 20% appear once; the ten largest clones hold under 3%. Stable hyperthyroidism referred to disease that showed no ophthalmopathy within 18 months of follow-up. The chain combines TRBV12-3 or TRBV12-4 with TRBJ2-3; the D gene is possibly TRBD2 (5 bases). The sample comprised peripheral blood. The TCR sequence derives from a woman under 30 with stable Graves' hyperthyroidism. CDR3 in DNA: TGTGCCAGCAGTTTAGTGGTCAGCCCGGAGGCAGATACGCAGTATTTT. It yields the protein CASSLVVSPEADTQYF.